This is a list of T cell receptor beta chains from one sample in a study of beta chain features in type 1 diabetes. Libraries were prepared by immunoSEQ multiplex PCR; TCRdb keeps only in-frame clonotypes and omits some of them. The sample carries about 360,000 clones, around 12% recorded once. The sequenced material came from naive CD4+ T cells from blood. These receptors were obtained from a man between 18 and 35 years old in good health. CDR3s include the opening cysteine and the closing phenylalanine or tryptophan. D genes are given only for firm matches. The size field is filled for only some rows; it gives once, few, many or a size class.

TRBV27	TRBJ2-1	-	few	TGTGCCAGCAGTCCGCAGGATGGGTACAATGAGCAGTTCTTC	CASSPQDGYNEQFF
TRBV2	TRBJ2-1	-	-	TGTGCCAGCTCTTTGAGCAATGAGCAGTTCTTC	CASSLSNEQFF
TRBV5-6	TRBJ1-1	-	-	TGTGCCAGCAGCTTTCGGGGGAACACTGAAGCTTTCTTT	CASSFRGNTEAFF
TRBV19	TRBJ2-7	TRBD2	-	TGTGCCAGTAGTAACAGCGGGAGAGAGTACGAGCAGTACTTC	CASSNSGREYEQYF
TRBV19	TRBJ1-5	-	-	TGTGCCAGTAGTATTATGGCAGGGGACAATCAGCCCCAGCATTTT	CASSIMAGDNQPQHF
TRBV5-4	TRBJ2-5	TRBD1	-	TGTGCCAGCACTCGTGAGAAACAGGGGGCTAGAGGAGAGACCCAGTACTTC	CASTREKQGARGETQYF
TRBV5-6	TRBJ1-1	-	few	TGTGCCAGCAGTTTTACAGGGCCCGACACTGAAGCTTTCTTT	CASSFTGPDTEAFF
TRBV25-1	TRBJ2-1	TRBD2	few	TGTGCCAGCAGTGAACTGCGGGGACTACATTACAATGAGCAGTTCTTC	CASSELRGLHYNEQFF
TRBV29-1	TRBJ2-7	TRBD2	few	TGCAGCGTTCTAGCGGGGGGCCTAGGGCCCGACGAGCAGTACTTC	CSVLAGGLGPDEQYF
TRBV6-6	TRBJ1-1	-	-	TGTGCCAGCAGTTACTCCCGAAGCAGGGATAAAGCTTTCTTT	CASSYSRSRDKAFF
TRBV28	TRBJ2-7	TRBD1	-	TGTGCCAGCAGTCAGGACAGGGTAAGGTACGAGCAGTACTTC	CASSQDRVRYEQYF
TRBV30	TRBJ1-6	TRBD1	few	TGTGCCTGGGGGGACAGTCATAATTCACCCCTCCACTTT	CAWGDSHNSPLHF
TRBV5-6	TRBJ2-2	-	-	TGTGCCAGCAGCTTCGACTTTGGCTCCACCGGGGAGCTGTTTTTT	CASSFDFGSTGELFF
TRBV28	TRBJ2-3	TRBD2	-	TGTGCCTCTCGGCGGGGGGCCACAGATACGCAGTATTTT	CASRRGATDTQYF
TRBV7-3	TRBJ2-2	-	few	TGTGCCAGCAGCCGAACAGGGAACACCGGGGAGCTGTTTTTT	CASSRTGNTGELFF
TRBV7-2	TRBJ2-7	TRBD1	-	TGTGCCAGCAGCTTAGGCACAGGGGGCAGGTCCTACGAGCAGTACTTC	CASSLGTGGRSYEQYF
TRBV28	TRBJ1-2	-	-	TGTGCCAGCAGTTTCACAGGGTATGGCTACACCTTC	CASSFTGYGYTF
TRBV4-2	TRBJ2-3	-	-	TGTGCCAGCAGCCAGGCCTGGGGGGGGCAAACAGATACGCAGTATTTT	CASSQAWGGQTDTQYF
TRBV7-2	TRBJ2-7	TRBD1	few	TGTGCCAGCAGCTTCGACAGGGCTCTCTACGAGCAGTACTTC	CASSFDRALYEQYF
TRBV28	TRBJ1-3	-	few	TGTGCCAGCAGGAGCCGAGGGAGAGTATTCGTATATTTT	CASRSRGRVFVYF
TRBV29-1	TRBJ2-3	-	few	TGCAGCGTGGAAGGGGGGGGAGATACGCAGTATTTT	CSVEGGGDTQYF
TRBV7-7	TRBJ2-5	TRBD2	few	TGTGCCAGCAGCCGCCGACTAGCGGGGGATGAGACCCAGTACTTC	CASSRRLAGDETQYF
TRBV20-1	TRBJ1-1	-	few	TGCAGTGCTGTTCCCGGGGCTTTCTTT	CSAVPGAFF
TRBV4-3	TRBJ1-1	TRBD1	few	TGCGCCAGCAGCCAAGAGGGACAGGTCGATGAAGCTTTCTTT	CASSQEGQVDEAFF
TRBV5-4	TRBJ1-2	-	-	TGTGCCAGCAGCTTGGACAGCCCTAACTATGGCTACACCTTC	CASSLDSPNYGYTF
TRBV5-4	TRBJ1-2	-	-	TGTGCCAGCAGCTTGATCGGAGTTGAAGGCTACACCTTC	CASSLIGVEGYTF
TRBV9	TRBJ1-4	TRBD1	-	TGTGCCAGCAGCCCGATGTTGGGACAGGGCAATGAAAAACTGTTTTTT	CASSPMLGQGNEKLFF
TRBV9	TRBJ1-1	-	few	TGTGCCAGCAGCCTCGGGACAAGTCCGCGCCAGACTGAAGCTTTCTTT	CASSLGTSPRQTEAFF
TRBV10-3	TRBJ2-7	TRBD1	many	TGTGCCACCGGACAGGGCTACGAGCAGTACTTC	CATGQGYEQYF
TRBV5-6	TRBJ2-3	-	few	TGTGCCAGCAGCTTGGGAGCTACAGATACGCAGTATTTT	CASSLGATDTQYF
TRBV27	TRBJ2-6	TRBD1	few	TGTGCCAGCAGTTCACAGGGGGCTGGTGGGGCCAACGTCCTGACTTTC	CASSSQGAGGANVLTF
TRBV7-9	TRBJ2-7	TRBD1	-	TGTGCCAGCAGCTTACTAGGACAGGCCTCCTACGAGCAGTACTTC	CASSLLGQASYEQYF
TRBV4-2	TRBJ2-7	TRBD2	-	TGTGCCAGCAGCCAAGATCGGGCTAGCGGGGGCCACGAGCAGTACTTC	CASSQDRASGGHEQYF
TRBV28	TRBJ2-3	TRBD1	few	TGTGCCAGCAGCCGCCCGGGACAGGGGCTGGGGGCAGATACGCAGTATTTT	CASSRPGQGLGADTQYF
TRBV4-2	TRBJ2-7	TRBD1	few	TGTGCCAGCAGCCAGGCCGGGACAGGGACCTACGAGCAGTACTTC	CASSQAGTGTYEQYF
TRBV5-4	TRBJ2-3	TRBD1	few	TGTGCCAGCAGCCCCGACAGGGCCACCACAGATACGCAGTATTTT	CASSPDRATTDTQYF
TRBV29-1	TRBJ2-7	TRBD2	-	TGCAGCGTTGAAGATGGGGCTAGCGGGAGTGGGGAGCAGTACTTC	CSVEDGASGSGEQYF
TRBV7-2	TRBJ2-5	TRBD1	few	TGTGCCAGCAGCTATAGACAGGGCTGGGAGACCCAGTACTTC	CASSYRQGWETQYF
TRBV6-6	TRBJ2-2	TRBD2	few	TGTGCCAGCAGCATACAGCGGGGGGGCACCGGGGAGCTGTTTTTT	CASSIQRGGTGELFF
TRBV6-5	TRBJ1-1	TRBD1	few	TGTGCCAGCAGTTCCACAGGGGGCACGGGCACTGAAGCTTTCTTT	CASSSTGGTGTEAFF
TRBV5-4	TRBJ1-1	-	-	TGTGCCAGCAGCGTGGACAGCCTGGGAGCTTTCTTT	CASSVDSLGAFF
TRBV7-8	TRBJ1-1	-	-	TGTGCCAGCAGCTTATCCAGGGTAGGAACTGAAGCTTTCTTT	CASSLSRVGTEAFF
TRBV6-6	TRBJ1-2	-	few	TGTGCCAGCAGTAGAACCCCCCCGGGGGATGGCTACACCTTC	CASSRTPPGDGYTF
TRBV15	TRBJ1-3	-	few	TGTGCCACCAGCAGAGCCCAGGGTACTGGAAACACCATATATTTT	CATSRAQGTGNTIYF
TRBV19	TRBJ2-3	-	few	TGTGCCAGTACCCCGTCACTAGAAGATACGCAGTATTTT	CASTPSLEDTQYF